Presented here are 13 T cell receptor beta chains from one specimen sequenced in a study of T cells after yellow fever vaccination. TCRdb passed the 5' RACE reads through MiXCR, listing each CDR3 protein once. The data show some 200,000 distinct CDR3 sequences, approximately 9.9% seen once. The sequenced sample was CD8+ T cells sorted from PBMCs, obtained 15 days after the yellow fever booster vaccination. The receptors come from a man in his late teens or twenties who received the YFV17D yellow fever vaccine.

This clonotype was seen only a few times. The chain links TRBV3-1 to TRBJ2-7; D possibly matches TRBD1 or TRBD2 (5 bases each). CDR1 and CDR2 from the germline V gene are LGHDT and YNNKEL (reference sequence). The length of the CDR3 is 14 residues. Trimming took off 4 bases at V and 7 bases at J, with 17 bases between the two ends. CDR3 sequence reads: CASSPLGAAGEQYF. In DNA form, the CDR3 reads TGTGCCAGCAGCCCCCTCGGGGCCGCCGGGGAGCAGTACTTC.

The genes are TRBV7-9 and TRBJ1-6, with unresolved D. Per germline, CDR1 SEHNR and CDR2 FQNEAQ (reference sequence). The length of the CDR3 is 13 residues. Trimming took off 1 base at V and 10 bases at J, with 8 bases between the two ends. CDR3: CASSLGVESPLHF. Written as DNA, the CDR3 is TGTGCCAGCAGCTTAGGTGTTGAGTCACCCCTCCACTTT.

This clonotype was counted only a few times. The CDR3 DNA sequence: TGTGCCAGCATCCCCGACGGGGGGTGGAATGGCTACACCTTC. Its protein product is CASIPDGGWNGYTF. The chain is built from TRBV6-6 and TRBJ1-2; D is perhaps TRBD1 (5 bases). The CDR3 runs 14 residues. V shed 7 bases and J shed 6 bases, with 18 bases lying between them. Germline CDR1 MNHNY, CDR2 SVGAGI (reference sequence).

This clonotype showed up just a few times. This sequence joins TRBV6-5 and TRBJ1-1, with D unresolved. Trimming took 2 bases from V and 5 from J, leaving 12 bases between them. CDR1 MNHEY and CDR2 SVGAGI come from the germline V gene. CDR3 length: 14 amino acids. The CDR3 here is CASSYAGLRTEAFF. As DNA, the CDR3 is TGTGCCAGCAGTTACGCGGGTCTTCGGACTGAAGCTTTCTTT.

This clonotype was counted between two and nine times. V gene TRBV12-3 or TRBV12-4 combines with J gene TRBJ2-6, with D hard to call. The V end was cut by 10 bases, the J end by 1 base, with 11 bases between. The CDR3 spans 14 residues. The CDR3 DNA is TGTGCCACCGCCTTTTATTCTGGGGCCAACGTCCTGACTTTC. Protein product: CATAFYSGANVLTF.

The V and J genes are TRBV6-6 and TRBJ1-5, with TRBD1 as a possible D gene (5 bases). Trimming took off 3 bases at V and 5 bases at J, with 11 bases between the two ends. The CDR3 spans 14 residues. Germline values: CDR1 MNHNY, CDR2 SVGAGI (reference sequence). CDR3 in amino acids: CASSYLRGDQPQHF. DNA for the CDR3: TGTGCCAGCAGTTATCTTCGAGGGGATCAGCCCCAGCATTTT.

The chain employs TRBV20-1 and TRBJ2-1, with a tentative D call TRBD2 (6 bases). This CDR3 contains 14 residues. In germline, CDR1 is DFQATT, CDR2 SNEGSKA (reference sequence). The V gene lost 3 bases and the J gene lost 2 bases, with 11 bases spanning the gap. In DNA, the CDR3 is TGCAGTGCTAGCGGGGGTCTTGCCTACAATGAGCAGTTCTTC. Translation: CSASGGLAYNEQFF.

V usage is TRBV6-1 and J usage is TRBJ1-2; 7 positions match TRBD1. V dropped 3 bases and J dropped 8; count of bases not matched to a gene: 9. The CDR3 covers 14 residues. Per the germline V gene, CDR1 is MNHNS and CDR2 is SASEGT. In DNA form, the CDR3 reads TGTGCCAGCAGTGATTACTTAGGGGGCGGCGGCTACACCTTC. Translating gives CASSDYLGGGGYTF.

This clonotype was counted only a few times. The chain links TRBV7-9 to TRBJ2-7; TRBD1 matches at 7 bases. Trimming removed 5 bases from V and 7 bases from J; junction bases left unmatched: 17. CDR1 and CDR2 (germline): SEHNR, FQNEAQ (reference sequence). The CDR3 is made up of 16 amino acids. DNA of the CDR3: TGTGCCAGCAGCCCACTCCCGGGACAGTCGTCTGGGGAGCAGTACTTC. Translated, it gives CASSPLPGQSSGEQYF.

This clonotype was recorded a few times. V usage is TRBV12-3 or TRBV12-4 and J usage is TRBJ2-5; D call uncertain. The CDR3 runs to 12 residues. V lost 3 bases to trimming and J lost 5 bases, with 7 bases between them. The CDR3 protein is CASSLMWETQYF. The CDR3, as DNA: TGTGCCAGCAGTTTGATGTGGGAGACCCAGTACTTC.

The J gene is TRBJ1-1, the V gene TRBV28, with D tentatively TRBD1 (5 bases). Trimming shortened V by 6 bases and J by 4 bases, and 15 bases separated the two germline ends. Per germline, CDR1 MDHEN and CDR2 SYDVKM. This CDR3 region has 14 residues. Written as DNA, the CDR3 is TGTGCCAGCAGAATGAGGGGCCTTGCCACTGAAGCTTTCTTT. It is translated as CASRMRGLATEAFF.

This chain uses TRBV4-1 with TRBJ2-2; possibly TRBD1 or TRBD2 for D (5 bases each). The CDR3 extends over 15 amino acids. From germline, CDR1 is MGHRA and CDR2 YSYEKL. V was shortened by 0 bases and J by 9 bases, with 14 bases between the two germline ends. The CDR3 region has the DNA TGCGCCAGCAGCCAAGAACAGAGGGGTGTTAGGGAGCTGTTTTTT. Amino acid sequence: CASSQEQRGVRELFF.

The rearrangement uses TRBV12-3 or TRBV12-4 and TRBJ2-3; D perhaps matches TRBD2 (6 bases). V was shortened by 5 bases and J by 2 bases, with 14 bases between the two germline ends. The CDR3 is 15 amino acids. The chain's CDR3 is CASSPGLSHTDTQYF. CDR3 coding DNA: TGTGCCAGCAGTCCTGGACTATCCCACACAGATACGCAGTATTTT.